The text below deals with one TCR beta chain. As yet, its antigen is unknown. It was with random hexamers that roughly 0.5 to 1 ug RNA was reverse transcribed. Coverage of TCR beta CDR3 amplification by immunoSEQ multiplex PCR extended to 54 Vbeta and 13 Jbeta. One entry per CDR3 protein, called by TCRdb with MiXCR from the immunoSEQ multiplex PCR reads. The sample lists 70,000 to 95,000 distinct CDR3 sequences, roughly 94% seen once, with roughly 0.88% in the top ten. Negative isolation was used for CD8+ and CD4+ T cells and FACS enrichment for TEMRA cells. This entry is derived from a study of CD8 T cells in Susac syndrome. Study-wide background: Clinical remission applied to roughly 8 sequenced Susac syndrome patients, and more than five had active disease. Study outcomes and limitations: Among active patients and in TEMRA cells, CD8+ clonal expansion in Susac reached its peak.

This clonotype originated in a human donor with Susac syndrome. The sample taken for sequencing was CD8+ T cells from PBMCs.

CDR3 DNA: TGTGCCAGCAAAGGTTTCTCAGGGGAAGAGACCCAGTACTTC. Protein: CASKGFSGEETQYF. J is TRBJ2-5 and V is TRBV7-9, with TRBD1 as a possible D gene (6 bases). V dropped 7 bases and J dropped 3 bases, with 15 bases sitting between them. Germline loops: CDR1 SEHNR, CDR2 FQNEAQ (reference sequence). There are 14 residues in the CDR3.